This T cell receptor (beta chain) emerged from a study of cytomegalovirus exposure and HLA in healthy donors. Regarding the study as a whole: Being productive about 87% or about 30% of the time was typical of most TCR beta V segments in an earlier analysis. TCR beta sequences numbering some 17,000 were associated with HLA alleles at 0.05 false discovery rate in a later analysis. CMV serostatus was the only immune exposure information that was available.

A multiplex PCR was run with 60 Vbeta primers and 13 Jbeta primers. This table comes from immunoSEQ multiplex PCR, and its TCRdb copy is limited to in-frame clones, with some not included. The repertoire holds about 140,000 clones, with about 82% as singletons. Donors were nominally healthy when sampled, though unrecorded immune exposures were likely. As concerns this clone: Its antigen is unidentified.

CDR3 length: 14 amino acids. Looked up from germline, CDR1 is SGHTA and CDR2 is FQGNSA. The V gene is TRBV7-2, the J gene TRBJ2-5, with 8 bases lining up with TRBD1. TRBJ2-7 matches the DNA end more closely, so the J call is doubtful. The clonotype originates from a male donor in good health and CMV-seronegative. Material for sequencing was PBMCs. CDR3 amino acids: CASNTGTGPYEQYF. The CDR3 DNA sequence: TGTGCCAGCAACACGGGGACAGGCCCCTACGAGCAGTACTTC.